These 23 T cell receptor beta chains were sequenced from one sample in a study of CD8 T cells in Susac syndrome. After extraction with the RNeasy kit, about 0.45 to 1 ug of the RNA was reverse transcribed using random hexamers. In TCRdb, the immunoSEQ multiplex PCR reads were re-called with MiXCR into one record per CDR3 protein. The sample yields 100,000 to 150,000 distinct CDR3 sequences, about 93% seen once. Specimen: CD8+ T cells from PBMCs. The receptors were sampled from a human donor with Susac syndrome.

The chain has TRBV20-1 and TRBJ1-2; D perhaps matches TRBD1 (5 bases). The CDR3 extends over 14 amino acids. With 5 bases removed from V and 5 bases from J, the gap between germline ends came to 18 bases. Germline V gives CDR1 DFQATT, CDR2 SNEGSKA (reference sequence). The CDR3 DNA is TGCAGTGCTTTGGAGCAGGGCGGGGGGTATGGCTACACCTTC. This encodes CSALEQGGGYGYTF.

This sequence joins TRBV12-3 or TRBV12-4 and TRBJ2-2; maybe TRBD1 (6 bases). The CDR3 is made up of 13 amino acids. V was cut by 5 bases and J by 6 bases, with 10 bases left in between. The CDR3 DNA is TGTGCCAGCAGTCCACAGGGACCCGGGGAGCTGTTTTTT. It is translated as CASSPQGPGELFF.

CDR3 in amino acids: CAWTLLDRGLDEQFF. The CDR3, as DNA: TGTGCCTGGACCCTGCTGGACAGGGGGCTTGATGAGCAGTTCTTC. The gene calls are TRBV30 and TRBJ2-1; 11 bases fit TRBD1. Germline V gives CDR1 GTSNPN, CDR2 SVGIG (reference sequence). J lost 8 bases, V lost 4 bases, and 10 bases had no gene match. The CDR3 extends over 15 amino acids.

The rearrangement joins TRBV11-1 to TRBJ2-1; D assignment may be TRBD1 or TRBD2 (5 bases each). Germline CDR1 reads SGHAT; CDR2 reads FQDESV (reference sequence). V lost 6 bases and J 4 bases, leaving 13 bases between the germline ends. This CDR3 is built from 14 residues. The CDR3 nucleotides are TGTGCCAGCAGTTCCGGGACCAAGTACAATGAGCAGTTCTTC. Translated: CASSSGTKYNEQFF.

The chain combines TRBV7-9 with TRBJ2-3; no reliable D call. CDR1 SEHNR and CDR2 FQNEAQ come from the germline V gene (reference sequence). Trimming removed 1 base from V and 0 bases from J, with 14 bases in between. The CDR3 loop spans 17 amino acids. This CDR3 reads CASSLVLRDPSTDTQYF. Written as DNA, the CDR3 is TGTGCCAGCAGCTTAGTCTTGCGAGACCCTAGCACAGATACGCAGTATTTT.

The genes are TRBV20-1 and TRBJ2-7, with D tentatively TRBD1 (5 bases). The CDR3 has 14 amino acids. The germline gives CDR1 DFQATT, CDR2 SNEGSKA (reference sequence). Trimming cost V 4 bases and J 3 bases, with 16 bases left between them. CDR3 nucleotides: TGCAGTGCTAAGGGGCTGGGGTCCGACTACGAGCAGTACTTC. It translates to CSAKGLGSDYEQYF.

The J gene is TRBJ1-1, the V gene TRBV6-2 or TRBV6-3; a weak D match, TRBD1 (6 bases). Between the trimmed V and J ends, which lost 2 bases and 4 bases, there was a span of 8 bases. CDR1 and CDR2 from the germline V gene are MNHEY and SVGEGT. CDR3 length: 13 amino acids. DNA of the CDR3: TGTGCCAGCAGTTACGAGGGGGGCACTGAAGCTTTCTTT. This gives the protein CASSYEGGTEAFF.

V and J are TRBV14 and TRBJ2-4, with 10 bases identical to TRBD2. Germline V CDR1 and CDR2: SGHDN, FVKESK. Losses at the gene ends were 1 base for V and 1 base for J; bases not matched to a gene: 4. The CDR3 extends over 17 amino acids. Here the CDR3 reads CASSQGGLASAKNIQYF. The CDR3 DNA reads as TGTGCCAGCAGCCAAGGGGGACTAGCGTCGGCCAAAAACATTCAGTACTTC.

This sequence joins TRBV6-5 and TRBJ1-1, with D maybe TRBD1 (6 bases). CDR1 and CDR2 (germline): MNHEY, SVGAGI. This CDR3 has 15 residues. Trimming left V 5 bases short and J 7 bases short, with 20 bases between. Here the CDR3 DNA reads TGTGCCAGCAGTCCCCGTGGCAGGGGATCGGGTGAAGCTTTCTTT. Amino acids: CASSPRGRGSGEAFF.

This chain joins TRBV2 and TRBJ2-1, with 8 bases fitting TRBD2. This CDR3 region has 14 residues. In germline, CDR1 is SNHLY, CDR2 FYNNEI. V was clipped by 6 bases and J by 6 bases; unmatched bases: 7. The CDR3 sequence is CASRGTRNSNEQFF. The CDR3 DNA reads TGTGCCAGCAGAGGGACTAGGAACTCCAATGAGCAGTTCTTC.

The chain carries TRBV12-3 or TRBV12-4 and TRBJ1-5, with a weak D call TRBD1 (5 bases). V was cut by 5 bases and J by 5 bases, with 13 bases left in between. The CDR3 consists of 14 residues. CDR3 DNA sequence: TGTGCCAGCAGTACCGGGCAGGGCCATCAGCCCCAGCATTTT. It encodes CASSTGQGHQPQHF.

This rearrangement joins TRBV15 to TRBJ2-4; D is undetermined. CDR3 size: 16 residues. Trimming left V 4 bases short and J 0 bases short, with 13 bases between. CDR1 and CDR2 (germline): LNHNV, YYDKDF (reference sequence). The CDR3 bases are TGTGCCACCAGCAACCAAGACTCGAAAGCCAAAAACATTCAGTACTTC. Translated: CATSNQDSKAKNIQYF.

The J gene is TRBJ2-3, the V gene TRBV4-2; 9 positions agree with TRBD2. Germline V gene sequence: CDR1 LGHNA, CDR2 YNFKEQ. V lost 0 bases and J lost 3; bases outside the gene matches: 7. CDR3 length: 17 residues. The CDR3 here is CASSQDRAGGVTDTQYF. The DNA of the CDR3 is TGTGCCAGCAGCCAAGATAGAGCGGGAGGAGTGACAGATACGCAGTATTTT.

This clonotype was seen a handful of times. The gene calls are TRBV4-3 and TRBJ2-6; perhaps TRBD1 as D (6 bases). CDR3 length: 17 residues. In germline, CDR1 is LGHNA, CDR2 YSLEER. Trimming pared 1 base from V and 4 bases from J, leaving 14 bases between. The CDR3 DNA follows: TGCGCCAGCAGCCAAGTCGAACAGGGTGGGGGGGCCAACGTCCTGACTTTC. Protein: CASSQVEQGGGANVLTF.

The chain joins TRBV29-1 to TRBJ1-2; D gene uncertain. The CDR3 extends over 12 amino acids. CDR1 is SQVTM and CDR2 is ANQGSEA in the germline V gene. Deletions cut 4 bases from V and 6 bases from J, with 12 bases between. The CDR3 is CSVADHPDGYTF. CDR3 DNA: TGCAGCGTTGCGGACCACCCTGATGGCTACACCTTC.

The rearrangement links TRBV12-3 or TRBV12-4 to TRBJ2-1, with TRBD1 identical over 7 bases. The CDR3 is made up of 13 amino acids. The V segment lost 2 bases and the J segment 6 bases; nucleotides outside the gene matches: 1. The CDR3 DNA sequence: TGTGCCAGCAGTTTAAACAGGGGCAATGAGCAGTTCTTC. Translating gives CASSLNRGNEQFF.

The chain is built from TRBV3-1 and TRBJ1-4; D unresolved. CDR3 length: 16 residues. V lost 2 bases and J lost 8, with 18 bases in between. Germline assignment: CDR1 LGHDT and CDR2 YNNKEL (reference sequence). CDR3 loop: CASSQSEGSYREKLFF. In DNA form, the CDR3 reads TGTGCCAGCAGCCAAAGCGAAGGCTCTTATAGGGAAAAACTGTTTTTT.

The chain recombines TRBV29-1 with TRBJ2-7; a weak D match, TRBD1 (5 bases). Germline V gene lookup returns CDR1 SQVTM and CDR2 ANQGSEA. Trimming removed 7 bases at V and 0 bases at J, with 16 bases between. The CDR3 length is 14 residues. In nucleotides, the CDR3 is TGCAGCGCCCGAGGTGGGGCTAGCTCCTACGAGCAGTACTTC. The encoded protein is CSARGGASSYEQYF.

This chain links TRBV7-6 with TRBJ1-6, with 10 bases matching TRBD1. Germline CDR1 is SGHVS and CDR2 is FNYEAQ. CDR3 length: 16 amino acids. J lost 9 bases, V lost 1 base, and 6 bases had no gene match. For the CDR3, the DNA is TGTGCCAGCAGCTTAGTGTCCGGGACAGGGGCTTCACCCCTCCACTTT. It codes for CASSLVSGTGASPLHF.

This clonotype showed up just a few times. The rearrangement uses TRBV5-4 and TRBJ2-7; a possible D gene is TRBD1 (6 bases). The V and J ends lost 0 bases and 5 bases respectively, with 6 bases between them. The CDR3 runs 12 residues. The V gene's germline CDR1 is SGHNT and CDR2 YYREEE (reference sequence). The CDR3 region has the DNA TGTGCCAGCAGCTTGGGGACAGACGAGCAGTACTTC. This encodes CASSLGTDEQYF.

J is TRBJ2-3 and V is TRBV3-1; 8 nucleotides match TRBD2. There are 16 residues in the CDR3. V lost 3 bases and J lost 0; bases outside the gene matches: 5. The germline V gene encodes CDR1 LGHDT and CDR2 YNNKEL (reference sequence). This CDR3 is CASSHLSGGSTDTQYF. The DNA of the CDR3 is TGTGCCAGCAGCCATCTGAGCGGGGGTAGCACAGATACGCAGTATTTT.

V is TRBV21-1 and J is TRBJ2-3; the table gives TRBD2 as D, unverified against the DNA. TRBV21-1 is a documented pseudogene. The CDR3 spans 19 residues. In DNA form, the CDR3 reads TGTGCCAGCACCACAGGAAAGGCAGGGCCATCCCCCCCGGCGGATACGCAGTATTTT. It codes for CASTTGKAGPSPPADTQYF.

The chain joins TRBV30 to TRBJ1-2; D gene unclear. The ends were cut back, 0 bases at V and 6 bases at J, with 11 bases in the middle. The germline V gene encodes CDR1 GTSNPN and CDR2 SVGIG (reference sequence). This CDR3 contains 13 residues. The CDR3 spells CAWSVNGFDGYTF. The CDR3 nucleotides read TGTGCCTGGAGTGTAAATGGGTTCGATGGCTACACCTTC.